Following are 20 T cell receptor beta chains from one sample sequenced in a study of technical replicates of blood from several donors (dated by TCRdb to about 2017). Library construction relied on the immunoSEQ multiplex PCR assay. TCRdb's version of the immuneACCESS table is confined to in-frame rearrangements and falls short of the full clone set. An unresolved V gene accounts for under half of the shortfall where checked; the remainder is of unknown origin. For this sample the table gives 85,000 to 100,000 clones, of which around 95% were detected only once. The ten largest make up less than 0.25% of the sample. Specimen: T cells isolated from PBMCs. The receptor source for this set is a human donor in good health.

The chain has TRBV15 and TRBJ2-7; maybe TRBD1 (5 bases). CDR1 and CDR2 (germline): LNHNV, YYDKDF (reference sequence). The CDR3 loop spans 17 amino acids. V lost 1 base and J lost 3, with 19 bases in between. The CDR3 DNA is TGTGCCACCAGCAGAGGCCCTGGTAGGGGATTAGGCTACGAGCAGTACTTC. It encodes CATSRGPGRGLGYEQYF.

The chain carries TRBV9 and TRBJ2-1, with 12 bases matching TRBD2. The germline V gene encodes CDR1 SGDLS and CDR2 YYNGEE. The CDR3 is 20 residues long. The trim removed 5 bases at V and 0 bases at J, leaving 15 bases unmatched. CDR3: CASSYSGLAGGDISYNEQFF. The CDR3 nucleotides read TGTGCCAGCAGTTACTCGGGGCTAGCGGGAGGGGATATCTCCTACAATGAGCAGTTCTTC.

V usage is TRBV4-1 and J usage is TRBJ2-5; D is possibly TRBD1 (5 bases). Germline V gene lookup returns CDR1 MGHRA and CDR2 YSYEKL. Trimming removed 0 bases from V and 2 bases from J, with 16 bases in between. The CDR3 runs 17 residues. The CDR3 sequence: CASSQDRGAGKQETQYF. Here the CDR3 DNA reads TGCGCCAGCAGCCAAGATCGTGGGGCAGGGAAACAAGAGACCCAGTACTTC.

Only a few counts were recorded for this clone. This chain connects TRBV11-2 to TRBJ1-2; 8 bases align to TRBD1. The CDR3 is 14 residues long. Looked up from germline, CDR1 is SGHAT and CDR2 is FQNNGV. With V trimmed by 5 bases and J by 3 bases, 5 bases remained unmatched. CDR3 sequence reads: CASSRDRRDYGYTF. CDR3 in DNA: TGTGCCAGCAGCCGGGACAGGAGGGACTATGGCTACACCTTC.

This clone has a single count. CDR3 sequence reads: CASSQSDRGLVNTEAFF. The CDR3 DNA is TGCGCCAGCAGCCAATCGGACAGGGGGCTGGTGAACACTGAAGCTTTCTTT. The chain couples TRBV4-1 to TRBJ1-1; the match to TRBD1 covers 11 bases. Germline V lookup: CDR1 MGHRA, CDR2 YSYEKL. Trimming removed 2 bases from V and 0 bases from J; junction bases left unmatched: 5. The CDR3 consists of 17 residues.

CDR3 loop: CASSDPSLGPGYGYTF. Written as DNA, the CDR3 is TGTGCCAGCAGTGATCCCAGTCTGGGGCCAGGCTATGGCTACACCTTC. The chain joins TRBV25-1 to TRBJ1-2; a weak D match, TRBD1 (5 bases). In germline, CDR1 is MGHDK, CDR2 SYGVNS. The CDR3 is made up of 16 amino acids. Trimming shortened V by 3 bases and J by 4 bases, and 18 bases separated the two germline ends.

V and J are TRBV29-1 and TRBJ2-1; tentative D call: TRBD2 (6 bases). Trimming removed 8 bases from V and 5 bases from J, with 19 bases in between. CDR3 length equals 14 residues. The germline CDR1 and CDR2 sequences are SQVTM and ANQGSEA. DNA for the CDR3: TGCAGCCTTATAGCGGCCAAAGGGAACAATGAGCAGTTCTTC. Protein: CSLIAAKGNNEQFF.

The genes are TRBV10-3 and TRBJ1-4; D not resolved. This CDR3 contains 13 residues. Deletions cut 3 bases from V and 0 bases from J, with 2 bases between. Germline V gives CDR1 ENHRY, CDR2 SYGVKD. The CDR3 DNA follows: TGTGCCATCAGTGACACAACTAATGAAAAACTGTTTTTT. Its translation: CAISDTTNEKLFF.

This rearrangement joins TRBV13 to TRBJ2-2; TRBD1 is a possible D gene (5 bases). Trimming shortened V by 5 bases and J by 5 bases, and 18 bases separated the two germline ends. The CDR3 length is 16 residues. Germline values: CDR1 PRHDT, CDR2 FYEKMQ (reference sequence). CDR3 sequence: CASSPAAGLLTGELFF. CDR3 bases: TGTGCCAGCAGCCCGGCGGCAGGGCTACTGACCGGGGAGCTGTTTTTT.

The chain recombines TRBV5-1 with TRBJ2-3, with 7 bases aligning to TRBD1. J lost 0 bases, V lost 4 bases, and 5 bases had no gene match. This CDR3 has 15 amino acids. In germline, CDR1 is SGHRS, CDR2 YFSETQ. The CDR3 here is CASSKGTASTDTQYF. CDR3 nucleotides: TGCGCCAGCAGCAAAGGGACAGCGAGCACAGATACGCAGTATTTT.

The chain is built from TRBV14 and TRBJ1-2, with TRBD1 identical over 9 bases. Germline trimming cut 5 bases from V and 8 bases from J; bases unmatched to any gene: 6. Germline assignment: CDR1 SGHDN and CDR2 FVKESK. The CDR3 covers 13 residues. Here the CDR3 reads CASSAGTGFGYTF. CDR3 in DNA: TGTGCCAGCAGCGCCGGGACAGGGTTCGGCTACACCTTC.

The chain carries TRBV5-6 and TRBJ1-1; no clear D. V was clipped by 4 bases and J by 1 base, with 11 bases between them. This CDR3 has 14 residues. Germline CDR1 and CDR2: SGHDT and YYEEEE. CDR3 in amino acids: CASSRGLENTEAFF. CDR3 in DNA: TGTGCCAGCAGCCGCGGCTTAGAGAACACTGAAGCTTTCTTT.

The J gene is TRBJ2-2, the V gene TRBV30, with 8 bases identical to TRBD1. The germline gives CDR1 GTSNPN, CDR2 SVGIG (reference sequence). The CDR3 is 16 residues long. J lost 0 bases, V lost 7 bases, and 10 bases had no gene match. CDR3 protein: CASTGQANPNTGELFF. CDR3 sequence (DNA): TGTGCCTCCACGGGACAGGCTAACCCGAACACCGGGGAGCTGTTTTTT.

J is TRBJ2-7 and V is TRBV27; TRBD2 is a possible D gene (6 bases). Trimming removed 5 bases from V and 5 bases from J, with 16 bases in between. Per germline, CDR1 MNHEY and CDR2 SMNVEV (reference sequence). The CDR3 spans 14 residues. DNA for the CDR3: TGTGCCAGCAGTCTCTCCGGGGGTGGGAACGAGCAGTACTTC. Residues: CASSLSGGGNEQYF.

The V and J genes are TRBV5-8 and TRBJ2-3, with D possibly matching TRBD2 (6 bases). Per the germline V gene, CDR1 is SGHTS and CDR2 is YDEGEE. The CDR3 has 15 residues. The V end was cut by 5 bases, the J end by 2 bases, with 15 bases between. The CDR3, as DNA: TGTGCCAGCAGATACCGGGACTTATACACAGATACGCAGTATTTT. It specifies CASRYRDLYTDTQYF.

The J gene is TRBJ1-4, the V gene TRBV5-1, with TRBD1 matching over 9 bases. This CDR3 contains 16 residues. CDR1 and CDR2 from the germline V gene are SGHRS and YFSETQ. V shed 1 base and J 5 bases; nucleotides not matched to a gene: 6. CDR3 region: CASSLTETGGNEKLFF. In nucleotides, the CDR3 is TGCGCCAGCAGCTTGACGGAGACAGGGGGGAATGAAAAACTGTTTTTT.

This clone was picked up one time. This chain connects TRBV19 to TRBJ2-1, with 7 bases matching TRBD1. V gave up 6 bases and J gave up 6 bases; unmatched junction bases: 11. The CDR3 totals 15 residues. The germline V gene encodes CDR1 LNHDA and CDR2 SQIVND (reference sequence). The CDR3 protein is CASSSDRDRGNEQFF. The CDR3 DNA sequence: TGTGCCAGTAGCTCTGACAGGGATCGGGGCAATGAGCAGTTCTTC.

The chain combines TRBV5-4 with TRBJ2-4, with 8 bases aligning to TRBD2. The CDR3 has 18 amino acids. V lost 0 bases, J lost 1 base, and 9 bases stayed unmatched. Germline-derived CDR1 and CDR2 are SGHNT and YYREEE (reference sequence). CDR3 in DNA: TGTGCCAGCAGCTTGGCCTGGTGGGTAGCGGGGGCCAAAAACATTCAGTACTTC. Its translation: CASSLAWWVAGAKNIQYF.

This chain links TRBV2 with TRBJ1-2, with 10 bases lining up with TRBD1. The junction had 7 bases not matched to a gene; V was cut back by 1 base and J by 2 bases. Per germline, CDR1 SNHLY and CDR2 FYNNEI. CDR3 length: 17 amino acids. The chain's CDR3 is CASSEDLAGQGNYGYTF. Written as DNA, the CDR3 is TGTGCCAGCAGTGAAGACCTAGCGGGACAGGGGAACTATGGCTACACCTTC.

This chain uses TRBV2 with TRBJ1-1; D is possibly TRBD1 (6 bases). Trimming removed 1 base from V and 8 bases from J, with 17 bases in between. CDR1 and CDR2 (germline): SNHLY, FYNNEI. The CDR3 loop spans 15 amino acids. Here the CDR3 reads CASSEVGAGIQEAFF. The DNA of the CDR3 is TGTGCCAGCAGTGAAGTGGGGGCAGGGATTCAGGAAGCTTTCTTT.